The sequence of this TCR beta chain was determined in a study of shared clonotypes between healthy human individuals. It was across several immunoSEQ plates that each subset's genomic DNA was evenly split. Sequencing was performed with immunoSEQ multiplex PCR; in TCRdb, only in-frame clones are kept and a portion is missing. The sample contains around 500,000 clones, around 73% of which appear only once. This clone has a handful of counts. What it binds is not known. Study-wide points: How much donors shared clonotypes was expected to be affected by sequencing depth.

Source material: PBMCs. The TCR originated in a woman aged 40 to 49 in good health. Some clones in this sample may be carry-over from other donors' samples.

CDR3 protein: CASSESTLGNEQFF. The CDR3 bases are TGCGCCAGCAGTGAGTCGACTCTTGGCAATGAGCAGTTCTTC. This rearrangement joins TRBV10-2 to TRBJ2-1, with D unresolved. The CDR3 consists of 14 residues. CDR1 and CDR2 from the germline V gene are WSHSY and SAAADI. V was trimmed by 0 bases and J by 6 bases, leaving 9 bases between them.